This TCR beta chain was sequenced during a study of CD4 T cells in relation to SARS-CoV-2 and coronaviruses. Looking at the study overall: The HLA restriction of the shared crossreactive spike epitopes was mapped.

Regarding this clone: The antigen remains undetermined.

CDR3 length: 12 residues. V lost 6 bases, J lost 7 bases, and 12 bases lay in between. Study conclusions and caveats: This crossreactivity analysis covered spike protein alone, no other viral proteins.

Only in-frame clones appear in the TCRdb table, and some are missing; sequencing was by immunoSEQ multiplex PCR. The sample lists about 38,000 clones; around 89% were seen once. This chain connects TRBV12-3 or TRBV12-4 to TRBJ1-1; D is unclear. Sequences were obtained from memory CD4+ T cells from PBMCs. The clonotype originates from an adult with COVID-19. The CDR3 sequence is CASRIGPGEAFF. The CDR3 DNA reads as TGTGCCAGCAGGATAGGGCCAGGTGAAGCTTTCTTT.